Below, one T cell receptor beta chain is given with its context. Using immunoSEQ multiplex PCR, the repertoire was profiled, and TCRdb retains in-frame clones only, with some absent. The top ten clones hold approximately 2.8% of a sample with about 160,000 clones, more than 60% of them seen once. The data were taken from a study of blood T cell repertoires in COVID-19. Trimming removed 2 bases at V and 7 bases at J, with 8 bases between. There are 13 residues in the CDR3. Germline CDR1 and CDR2: MRHNA and SNTAGT. The clonotype was recovered from a man between 65 and 85 years old with acute or convalescent COVID-19. Sequenced input: peripheral blood. The V gene is TRBV6-4, the J gene TRBJ2-2, with a tentative D call TRBD1 (5 bases). Here the CDR3 DNA reads TGTGCCAGCAGTGACCAGGGTTTCGGGGAGCTGTTTTTT. Amino acids: CASSDQGFGELFF.